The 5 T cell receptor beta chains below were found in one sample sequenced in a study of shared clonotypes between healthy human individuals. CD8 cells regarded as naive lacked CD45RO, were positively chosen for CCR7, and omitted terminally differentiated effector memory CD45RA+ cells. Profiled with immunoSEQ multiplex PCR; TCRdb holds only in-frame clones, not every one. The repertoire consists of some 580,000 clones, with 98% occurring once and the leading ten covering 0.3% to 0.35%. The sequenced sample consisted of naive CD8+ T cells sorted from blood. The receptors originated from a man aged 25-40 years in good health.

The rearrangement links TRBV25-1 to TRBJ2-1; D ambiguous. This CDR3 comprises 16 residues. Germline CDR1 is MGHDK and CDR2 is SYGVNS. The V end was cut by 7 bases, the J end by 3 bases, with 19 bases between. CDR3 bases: TGTGCCAGCACCCCTGATTCGGGTTCCGGCTACAATGAGCAGTTCTTC. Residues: CASTPDSGSGYNEQFF.

CDR3 DNA sequence: TGTGCCAGCAGCCACTCCTTAGCGGTCAGCTCCTACAATGAGCAGTTCTTC. Its protein is CASSHSLAVSSYNEQFF. The J gene is TRBJ2-1, the V gene TRBV4-2, with D maybe TRBD2 (6 bases). The CDR3 spans 17 residues. Deletions cut 3 bases from V and 0 bases from J, with 15 bases between. Germline lookup yields CDR1 LGHNA and CDR2 YNFKEQ.

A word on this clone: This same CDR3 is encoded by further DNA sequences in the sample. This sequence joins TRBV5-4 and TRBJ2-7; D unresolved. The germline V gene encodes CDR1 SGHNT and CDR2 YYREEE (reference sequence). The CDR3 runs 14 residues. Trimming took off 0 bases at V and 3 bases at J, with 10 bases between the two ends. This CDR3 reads CASSLGAGDYEQYF. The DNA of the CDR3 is TGTGCCAGCAGCTTGGGGGCTGGGGACTACGAGCAGTACTTC.

DNA of the CDR3: TGTGCCAGCAGCCCCCGGGACAAGTCCTACGAGCAGTACTTC. Translated: CASSPRDKSYEQYF. This rearrangement joins TRBV7-9 to TRBJ2-7; D possibly corresponds to TRBD1 (6 bases). This CDR3 contains 14 residues. Trimming cost V 5 bases and J 1 base, with 12 bases left between them. Germline loops: CDR1 SEHNR, CDR2 FQNEAQ (reference sequence).

The CDR3 loop reads CSVENYRDGGYGYTF. The CDR3 nucleotides are TGCAGCGTTGAGAACTACCGGGACGGCGGATATGGCTACACCTTC. The genes are TRBV29-1 and TRBJ1-2; a weak D match, TRBD1 (5 bases). This CDR3 contains 15 residues. Looked up from germline, CDR1 is SQVTM and CDR2 is ANQGSEA. V lost 3 bases and J lost 5, with 19 bases in between.